These 18 T cell receptor beta chains came from one sample sequenced in a study of siplizumab effects on memory and regulatory T cells (dated by TCRdb to the late 2010s). Libraries were made using the immunoSEQ multiplex PCR assay. This immuneACCESS table, as held by TCRdb, lists in-frame sequences with V and J called but not all clones. Of the missing ones, under half trace to an unresolved V gene in checked studies; the others have no known cause. This sample is represented by tens of thousands of clones; 83% of them were singletons. The top ten constitute roughly 3.8% of the sample. Sequenced: memory CD4+ T cells sorted from blood. Read against the paper, the sample's cell subset or site label means: unstimulated CD4+ memory T cells. The source is a human donor in good health.

The genes are TRBV30 and TRBJ1-1; D remains ambiguous. The V gene's germline CDR1 is GTSNPN and CDR2 SVGIG (reference sequence). The CDR3 runs 13 residues. V was pared by 0 bases and J by 1 base, with 6 bases between. The CDR3 is CAWSVARNTEAFF. CDR3 coding DNA: TGTGCCTGGAGTGTAGCGCGGAACACTGAAGCTTTCTTT.

J is TRBJ2-7 and V is TRBV6-5, with 10 positions matching TRBD2. The CDR3 extends over 15 amino acids. Germline CDR1 reads MNHEY; CDR2 reads SVGAGI. Trimming cost V 0 bases and J 3 bases; bases outside gene matches: 2. CDR3 sequence (DNA): TGTGCCAGCAGTTACTCGATAGCGGGAGGCTACGAGCAGTACTTC. It codes for CASSYSIAGGYEQYF.

V and J are TRBV9 and TRBJ2-2, with D hard to call. This CDR3 is built from 14 residues. V shed 6 bases and J shed 0 bases, with 9 bases lying between them. CDR1 SGDLS and CDR2 YYNGEE come from the germline V gene. CDR3 protein: CASKVSSNTGELFF. The CDR3, as DNA: TGTGCCAGCAAGGTTAGCTCGAACACCGGGGAGCTGTTTTTT. The entire variable domain, with the rest obtained from reference TRBV9 and TRBJ2-2, is as follows: DSGVTQTPKHLITATGQRVTLRCSPRSGDLSVYWYQQSLDQGLQFLIQYYNGEERAKGNILERFSAQQFPDLHSELNLSSLELGDSALYFCASKVSSNTGELFFGEGSRLTVL.

This clone was counted a single time. The chain recombines TRBV5-1 with TRBJ2-7, with D perhaps assigned TRBD1 or TRBD2 (5 bases each). The V gene lost 5 bases and the J gene lost 7 bases, with 13 bases spanning the gap. CDR1 SGHRS and CDR2 YFSETQ come from the germline V gene. The CDR3 length is 12 residues. Written as DNA, the CDR3 is TGCGCCAGCAGGGGACCTTTGGGGGAGCAGTACTTC. Protein: CASRGPLGEQYF. Looking up the rest from reference TRBV5-1 and TRBJ2-7 gives the full variable domain: KAGVTQTPRYLIKTRGQQVTLSCSPISGHRSVSWYQQTPGQGLQFLFEYFSETQRNKGNFPGRFSGRQFSNSRSEMNVSTLELGDSALYLCASRGPLGEQYFGPGTRLTVT.

This rearrangement joins TRBV20-1 to TRBJ1-1; no firm D call. The V gene lost 2 bases and the J gene lost 5 bases, with 6 bases spanning the gap. Germline CDR1 and CDR2: DFQATT and SNEGSKA (reference sequence). The CDR3 covers 11 residues. The CDR3 nucleotides read TGCAGTGCTAGAAAGGAGACTGAAGCTTTCTTT. Translation: CSARKETEAFF.

The V and J genes are TRBV19 and TRBJ1-3, with 7 bases lining up with TRBD1. Per germline, CDR1 LNHDA and CDR2 SQIVND (reference sequence). The CDR3 totals 15 residues. Trimming removed 4 bases from V and 2 bases from J; junction bases left unmatched: 5. Written as DNA, the CDR3 is TGTGCCAGTAGTAGGAGGGGGCGCACTGGAAACACCATATATTTT. Translation: CASSRRGRTGNTIYF.

As to this clone: The sample contains more than one DNA sequence encoding this CDR3. The rearrangement links TRBV5-1 to TRBJ2-3, with D tentatively TRBD1 (6 bases). The germline V gene has CDR1 SGHRS and CDR2 YFSETQ. V lost 3 bases and J 3 bases, leaving 11 bases between the germline ends. The CDR3 is 14 residues long. CDR3: CASSSGTNTDTQYF. The CDR3 nucleotides are TGCGCCAGCAGCTCTGGGACAAATACAGATACGCAGTATTTT.

The chain couples TRBV19 to TRBJ1-1; D is possibly TRBD1 (5 bases). The CDR3 length is 14 residues. Germline assignment: CDR1 LNHDA and CDR2 SQIVND (reference sequence). The V gene lost 4 bases and the J gene lost 7 bases, with 16 bases spanning the gap. The CDR3 spells CASSTPLEGREAFF. CDR3 nucleotide sequence: TGTGCCAGTAGTACCCCTCTCGAGGGACGTGAAGCTTTCTTT.

J is TRBJ1-1 and V is TRBV7-3; no firm D call. This CDR3 is built from 15 residues. The V end lost 3 bases, the J end lost 1 base, and 12 bases lay between the germline ends. Germline-derived CDR1 and CDR2 are SGHTA and FQGTGA. The CDR3 bases are TGTGCCAGCAGCTTCACCCCGGGGAAGAACACTGAAGCTTTCTTT. Translated: CASSFTPGKNTEAFF.

This clone was observed a single time. The chain is built from TRBV4-1 and TRBJ1-5, with 11 positions matching TRBD1. The germline gives CDR1 MGHRA, CDR2 YSYEKL. V dropped 3 bases and J dropped 9; count of bases not matched to a gene: 4. There are 14 residues in the CDR3. Here the CDR3 reads CASSHRTGGTPQHF. Written as DNA, the CDR3 is TGCGCCAGCAGCCACCGGACAGGGGGCACGCCCCAGCATTTT.

The rearrangement uses TRBV25-1 and TRBJ2-7; no definite D call. With 2 bases removed from V and 5 bases from J, the gap between germline ends came to 10 bases. The germline V gene has CDR1 MGHDK and CDR2 SYGVNS. The CDR3 has 13 residues. The CDR3 DNA reads TGTGCCAGCAGTGAAGTCAGGTCCCACGAGCAGTACTTC. Protein: CASSEVRSHEQYF.

This chain uses TRBV2 with TRBJ2-7, with D tentatively TRBD2 (5 bases). The germline V gene has CDR1 SNHLY and CDR2 FYNNEI. The CDR3 runs to 13 residues. V was clipped by 1 base and J by 10 bases, with 14 bases between them. The CDR3 nucleotides read TGTGCCAGCAGTGAAGTTCGAGACGGGGAACAGTACTTC. This encodes CASSEVRDGEQYF.

The rearrangement uses TRBV5-6 and TRBJ2-5; 9 nucleotides line up with TRBD2. The germline CDR1 and CDR2 sequences are SGHDT and YYEEEE. J gave up 6 bases and V 4 bases, and 7 bases lay outside the gene matches. The CDR3 extends over 14 amino acids. The CDR3 coding sequence is TGTGCCAGCAGCGCGGTAGCGGGGGAAAAGACCCAGTACTTC. It yields the protein CASSAVAGEKTQYF.

This clone was detected only once. The chain recombines TRBV10-2 with TRBJ2-3; D gene ambiguous. CDR3 length: 13 amino acids. V lost 6 bases and J lost 2, with 9 bases in between. The germline V gene encodes CDR1 WSHSY and CDR2 SAAADI. The CDR3 bases are TGCGCCAGCAGGGGGTCTGCCACAGATACGCAGTATTTT. Translating gives CASRGSATDTQYF.

This sequence joins TRBV10-2 and TRBJ2-2; unclear D gene. The germline CDR1 and CDR2 sequences are WSHSY and SAAADI. The CDR3 is 14 residues long. V was cut by 0 bases and J by 4 bases, with 6 bases left in between. The CDR3 here is CASSESVSTGELFF. The CDR3 DNA is TGCGCCAGCAGTGAGTCGGTTAGCACCGGGGAGCTGTTTTTT.

The J gene is TRBJ2-7, the V gene TRBV27; D gene unclear. The germline gives CDR1 MNHEY, CDR2 SMNVEV (reference sequence). Trimming pared 2 bases from V and 0 bases from J, leaving 5 bases between. CDR3 length equals 13 residues. The CDR3 sequence is CASSLLNSYEQYF. CDR3 coding DNA: TGTGCCAGCAGTTTACTAAACTCCTACGAGCAGTACTTC.

The chain is built from TRBV6-1 and TRBJ2-5; 7 nucleotides align to TRBD1. Germline lookup yields CDR1 MNHNS and CDR2 SASEGT. The CDR3 spans 13 residues. V lost 5 bases, J lost 5 bases, and 5 bases stayed unmatched. DNA of the CDR3: TGTGCCAGCAGTCGACAGGGCAAGGAGACCCAGTACTTC. Its protein product is CASSRQGKETQYF.

The V gene is TRBV7-9, the J gene TRBJ1-1; 9 nucleotides agree with TRBD1. Germline V gene sequence: CDR1 SEHNR, CDR2 FQNEAQ (reference sequence). This CDR3 contains 14 residues. The ends lost 2 bases at V and 4 bases at J; junction bases unmatched: 2. CDR3 bases: TGTGCCAGCAGCTTATCACAGGGGGCCACTGAAGCTTTCTTT. Translated, it gives CASSLSQGATEAFF.